This entry lists 17 T cell receptor beta chains sequenced from one sample in a study of T cell repertoires in ileal Crohn's disease. Time point reported: inflamed ileum from the surgical specimen. Here immunoSEQ multiplex PCR was the method, and the copy in TCRdb shows in-frame clones only, minus some. Of about 8,000 clones in the sample, 85% were seen once. The specimen was ileal tissue. These receptors came from an adult with Crohn's disease.

This clone was counted a single time. This chain connects TRBV2 to TRBJ1-5; D gene uncertain. Germline V gene data show CDR1 as SNHLY and CDR2 as FYNNEI. The CDR3 loop spans 12 amino acids. V was shortened by 6 bases and J by 6 bases, with 9 bases between the two germline ends. CDR3: CASRVGIQPQHF. The DNA of the CDR3 is TGTGCCAGCAGAGTGGGAATTCAGCCCCAGCATTTT.

The rearrangement uses TRBV18 and TRBJ2-7; D is uncertain. The V gene lost 3 bases and the J gene lost 0 bases, with 9 bases spanning the gap. The germline gives CDR1 KGHSH, CDR2 LQKENI. This CDR3 is 14 amino acids long. CDR3 sequence: CASSPQQNSYEQYF. The CDR3 DNA is TGTGCCAGCTCACCCCAACAGAACTCCTACGAGCAGTACTTC. The full variable domain, rest sourced from reference TRBV18 and TRBJ2-7, is NAGVMQNPRHLVRRRGQEARLRCSPMKGHSHVYWYRQLPEEGLKFMVYLQKENIIDESGMPKERFSAEFPKEGPSILRIQQVVRGDSAAYFCASSPQQNSYEQYFGPGTRLTVT.

The CDR3, as DNA: TGTGCCAGCAGTGCTGGGACAGGGTACAATGAGCAGTTCTTC. Residues: CASSAGTGYNEQFF. The rearrangement uses TRBV28 and TRBJ2-1; 9 bases align to TRBD1. V was pared by 5 bases and J by 4 bases, with 3 bases of the junction left unmatched. Germline assignment: CDR1 MDHEN and CDR2 SYDVKM. The length of the CDR3 is 14 residues.

This chain uses TRBV7-9 with TRBJ2-7; D gene uncertain. Germline V gene lookup returns CDR1 SEHNR and CDR2 FQNEAQ (reference sequence). This CDR3 is built from 14 residues. The V end lost 4 bases, the J end lost 6 bases, and 16 bases lay between the germline ends. The CDR3 spells CASSYDGTGSEQYF. The CDR3, as DNA: TGTGCCAGCAGCTACGACGGCACTGGAAGCGAGCAGTACTTC.

V and J are TRBV5-5 and TRBJ2-2, with D perhaps matching TRBD1 (6 bases). V was pared by 4 bases and J by 0 bases, with 7 bases between. This CDR3 is built from 14 residues. CDR1 SGHKS and CDR2 YYEKEE come from the germline V gene (reference sequence). In nucleotides, the CDR3 is TGTGCCAGCAGCCGGACAGCGAACACCGGGGAGCTGTTTTTT. It yields the protein CASSRTANTGELFF.

The rearrangement links TRBV5-5 to TRBJ2-7; 8 bases align to TRBD2. CDR1 and CDR2 (germline): SGHKS, YYEKEE (reference sequence). The CDR3 has 15 amino acids. V shed 0 bases and J 2 bases; nucleotides not matched to a gene: 4. CDR3 in DNA: TGTGCCAGCAGCTTGGTTAGCGGGATAGCCTACGAGCAGTACTTC. This sequence encodes CASSLVSGIAYEQYF.

The chain is built from TRBV19 and TRBJ2-6; D is undetermined. Germline-derived CDR1 and CDR2 are LNHDA and SQIVND (reference sequence). The CDR3 has 14 residues. V lost 7 bases, J lost 0 bases, and 7 bases lay in between. The CDR3 DNA reads TGTGCCAGTACCCCGTTCTCTGGGGCCAACGTCCTGACTTTC. It encodes CASTPFSGANVLTF. Complete variable domain (other parts from reference TRBV19 and TRBJ2-6): DGGITQSPKYLFRKEGQNVTLSCEQNLNHDAMYWYRQDPGQGLRLIYYSQIVNDFQKGDIAEGYSVSREKKESFPLTVTSAQKNPTAFYLCASTPFSGANVLTFGAGSRLTVL.

This clone was seen just once. The chain uses TRBV7-8 and TRBJ2-7; perhaps TRBD2 as D (5 bases). CDR3 length: 15 amino acids. The germline V gene encodes CDR1 SGHVS and CDR2 FQNEAQ. The ends were cut back, 5 bases at V and 2 bases at J, with 16 bases in the middle. The CDR3 loop is CASSPMGAATYEQYF. CDR3 in DNA: TGTGCCAGCAGCCCCATGGGAGCGGCCACCTACGAGCAGTACTTC.

The genes are TRBV18 and TRBJ1-1, with 7 bases that match TRBD1. From germline, CDR1 is KGHSH and CDR2 LQKENI. The length of the CDR3 is 13 residues. V gave up 6 bases and J gave up 3 bases; unmatched junction bases: 4. The CDR3 DNA follows: TGTGCCAGCTCCCCCGGACAGGACACTGAAGCTTTCTTT. Amino acid sequence: CASSPGQDTEAFF.

The chain carries TRBV21-1 and TRBJ1-2. TRBV21-1 is classified as a pseudogene. The CDR3 has 16 residues. The CDR3, as DNA: TGTGCCAGCAGCAAGGGAGGGGGTCTCCCTAACTATGGCTACACCTTC. It is translated as CASSKGGGLPNYGYTF.

V and J are TRBV6-5 and TRBJ2-6; D is unclear. V lost 5 bases, J lost 2 bases, and 4 bases lay in between. Germline V gene lookup returns CDR1 MNHEY and CDR2 SVGAGI. This CDR3 has 13 amino acids. CDR3 nucleotides: TGTGCCAGCAGTCGGACTGGGGCCAACGTCCTGACTTTC. Translated: CASSRTGANVLTF.

The V gene is TRBV6-1, the J gene TRBJ2-1, with TRBD2 identical over 8 bases. Germline-derived CDR1 and CDR2 are MNHNS and SASEGT. V trimming: 4 bases; J trimming: 1 base; junction bases outside the gene matches: 3. This CDR3 is 15 amino acids long. The DNA of the CDR3 is TGTGCCAGCAGTGTACGGGGGGGTTCCTACAATGAGCAGTTCTTC. This codes for CASSVRGGSYNEQFF.

The chain has TRBV19 and TRBJ1-2; unclear D gene. The length of the CDR3 is 13 residues. V dropped 3 bases and J dropped 8 bases, with 13 bases sitting between them. CDR1 LNHDA and CDR2 SQIVND come from the germline V gene (reference sequence). CDR3 sequence: CASSIRGVGGYTF. The CDR3 DNA reads TGTGCCAGTAGTATTCGGGGTGTTGGCGGCTACACCTTC.

This clone counts as medium-sized. The chain joins TRBV28 to TRBJ2-1, with 10 bases that match TRBD2. The germline V gene encodes CDR1 MDHEN and CDR2 SYDVKM. This CDR3 is built from 15 residues. The V segment lost 8 bases and the J segment 5 bases; nucleotides outside the gene matches: 9. CDR3 residues: CASAMIAGGNNEQFF. In DNA, the CDR3 is TGTGCCAGCGCGATGATAGCGGGGGGAAACAATGAGCAGTTCTTC. Full variable domain (missing parts from reference TRBV28 and TRBJ2-1): DVKVTQSSRYLVKRTGEKVFLECVQDMDHENMFWYRQDPGLGLRLIYFSYDVKMKEKGDIPEGYSVSREKKERFSLILESASTNQTSMYLCASAMIAGGNNEQFFGPGTRLTVL.

J is TRBJ2-2 and V is TRBV2; 7 positions match TRBD1. Germline CDR1 and CDR2: SNHLY and FYNNEI. The CDR3 is 15 amino acids. J lost 0 bases, V lost 7 bases, and 5 bases had no gene match. CDR3 in amino acids: CASTEQGTNTGELFF. CDR3 bases: TGTGCCAGCACCGAACAGGGGACGAACACCGGGGAGCTGTTTTTT.

The chain carries TRBV13 and TRBJ1-2; D ambiguous. Germline V gene data show CDR1 as PRHDT and CDR2 as FYEKMQ (reference sequence). Trimming pared 0 bases from V and 7 bases from J, leaving 12 bases between. The CDR3 loop spans 14 amino acids. CDR3 coding DNA: TGTGCCAGCAGCTTAGGGGAACCCCCTAGTGGCTACACCTTC. Its protein product is CASSLGEPPSGYTF.

As for this clone: The junction shows a germline mismatch at one end, possibly a read error. The chain uses TRBV30 and TRBJ1-2; 8 bases align to TRBD1. The CDR3 covers 11 residues. Germline V gene data show CDR1 as GTSNPN and CDR2 as SVGIG (reference sequence). The CDR3 DNA reads TGTGCGTGGAACAGGGGGGATGGCTACACCTTC. It encodes CAWNRGDGYTF.